A single T cell receptor beta chain is shown here with its context. Its antigen is currently not known. No base qualities exist here, and no much larger clone lies one base off it. Participants in the prospective study were aged about 18 to 89 years, lived in over 20 United States geographic areas, and enrolled through a virtual design. Cohort assignment in the prospective study relied on participant-reported clinical history from a screening survey and a study questionnaire. Recovered participants in ImmuneRACE Cohort 3 were defined as having two consecutive negative NP/OP PCR tests, clearance from a healthcare professional, or resolution of symptoms. In the prospective study, whole blood, serum and a nasopharyngeal or oropharyngeal swab were collected from each participant by mobile phlebotomists. Participants in the prospective study had the option to provide additional blood draws and questionnaires over a roughly two-month period. Before DNA extraction, blood samples from the prospective study were shipped at room temperature or frozen.

TCRbeta CDR3 regions were amplified from genomic DNA by means of the immunoSEQ Assay, a bias-controlled multiplex PCR. The original pipeline was this. The number of nucleated cells in each sample was estimated from the amplification of reference gene primers within the assay. To quantify the absolute abundance of each unique TCRbeta CDR3 rearrangement, sequence reads were collapsed and filtered. For each sample, productive Simpson clonality was calculated by taking the square root of Simpson's diversity index across productive rearrangements. TCRdb took this table from immuneACCESS and kept in-frame rearrangements with V and J called. Such tables lack part of the clones; where checked against another copy, unresolved V genes explain under half of the gap, and the rest is unexplained. For V, J and clone size, that table is used; D and trimming come from the DNA. The sample table records 290,000 or so clones; 80% to 95% of these occur just once. In total, the top ten clones hold around 1.1% of the sample.

From the germline V gene, CDR1 is SGDLS and CDR2 is YYNGEE. Cut back by 4 bases and 6 bases, the V and J ends lie 14 bases apart. The CDR3 numbers 14 residues from cysteine through phenylalanine. Of all the DNA, just the CDR3 is kept, 42 bases in frame from base 1. This sample is drawn from a study of blood T cell repertoires in COVID-19 (dated by TCRdb to the early 2020s). Study-level background: The collaborator samples originated in the United States, Italy and Spain and spanned the acute and convalescent phases of COVID-19. Where HLA class I and class II types were available, the types were taken from metadata supplied by the sample provider, not from assay-based typing. A freely available public database, intended as a resource for researchers studying the immune response to SARS-CoV-2, is where the repertoires were released. The material from the prospective study consisted of cDNA or gDNA derived from T cells, B-cell-depleted T cells, or PBMCs. Nearly every sample came with metadata listing a de-identified subject ID, COVID-19 status, age in years and sex. The samples were drawn from the first 160 participants of the ongoing ImmuneRACE study and from 1,254 subjects provided by 6 global collaborators. The dataset comprised deeply sampled blood TCRbeta repertoires from subjects exposed to, actively infected with, or recovered from COVID-19.

General findings and caveats noted by the study authors: The amount of clinical and demographic metadata varied by source and participant and was provided uncurated.

Rearrangement joined TRBV9 to TRBJ2-1, with the D gene too uncertain to name. The receptor's source is a woman aged 25 to 45 who had recovered from COVID-19. Material: PBMCs or T cells enriched from blood (not recorded which). The CDR3 sequence is CASSSNIAGNEQFF. The sequenced DNA: TGTGCCAGCAGCTCAAATATAGCTGGCAATGAGCAGTTCTTC.